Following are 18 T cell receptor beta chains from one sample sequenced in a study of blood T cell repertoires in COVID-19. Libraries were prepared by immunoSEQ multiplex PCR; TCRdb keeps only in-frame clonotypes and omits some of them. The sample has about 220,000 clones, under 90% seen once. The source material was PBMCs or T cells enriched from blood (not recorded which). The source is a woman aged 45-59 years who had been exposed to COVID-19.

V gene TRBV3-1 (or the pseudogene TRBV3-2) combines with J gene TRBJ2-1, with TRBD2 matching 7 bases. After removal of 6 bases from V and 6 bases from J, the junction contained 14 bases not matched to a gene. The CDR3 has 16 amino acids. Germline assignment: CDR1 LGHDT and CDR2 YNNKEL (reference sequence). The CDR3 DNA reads TGTGCCAGCAGTTTGCGGGGGTCGAGGGGATCCAATGAGCAGTTCTTC. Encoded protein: CASSLRGSRGSNEQFF.

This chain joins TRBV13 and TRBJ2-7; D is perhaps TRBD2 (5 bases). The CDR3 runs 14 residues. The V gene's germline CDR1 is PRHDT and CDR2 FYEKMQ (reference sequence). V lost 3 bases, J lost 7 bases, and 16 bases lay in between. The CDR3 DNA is TGTGCCAGCAGCTTCCGGGCCATAGAGGGAGAGCAGTACTTC. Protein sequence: CASSFRAIEGEQYF.

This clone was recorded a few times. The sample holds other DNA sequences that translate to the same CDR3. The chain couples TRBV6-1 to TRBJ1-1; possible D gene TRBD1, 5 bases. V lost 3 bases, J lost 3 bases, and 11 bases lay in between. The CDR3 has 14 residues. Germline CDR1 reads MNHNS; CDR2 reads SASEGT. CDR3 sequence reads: CASSEGGSYTEAFF. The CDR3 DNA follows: TGTGCCAGCAGTGAGGGGGGATCTTACACTGAAGCTTTCTTT.

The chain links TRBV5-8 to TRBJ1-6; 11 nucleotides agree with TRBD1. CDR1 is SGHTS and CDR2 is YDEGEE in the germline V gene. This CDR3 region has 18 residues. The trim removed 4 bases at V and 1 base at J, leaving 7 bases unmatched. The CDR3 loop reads CASSLGQGEASYNSPLHF. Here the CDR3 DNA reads TGTGCCAGCAGCCTGGGACAGGGGGAGGCGTCCTATAATTCACCCCTCCACTTT.

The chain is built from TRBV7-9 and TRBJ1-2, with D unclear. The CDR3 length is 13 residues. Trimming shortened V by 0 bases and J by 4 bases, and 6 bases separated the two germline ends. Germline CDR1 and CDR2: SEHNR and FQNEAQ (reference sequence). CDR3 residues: CASSLAPGYGYTF. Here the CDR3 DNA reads TGTGCCAGCAGCTTAGCTCCCGGCTATGGCTACACCTTC.

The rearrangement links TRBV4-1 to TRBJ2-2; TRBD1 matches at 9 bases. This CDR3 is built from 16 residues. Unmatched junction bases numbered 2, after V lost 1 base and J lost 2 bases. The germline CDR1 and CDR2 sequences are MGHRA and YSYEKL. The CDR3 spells CASSQAGQGNTGELFF. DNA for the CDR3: TGCGCCAGCAGCCAAGCGGGACAGGGTAACACCGGGGAGCTGTTTTTT.

The CDR3 nucleotides are TGTGCCAGCAGCTTGGGACTAGCGGGGGGCGAAACAGATACGCAGTATTTT. Amino acids: CASSLGLAGGETDTQYF. V gene TRBV11-2 combines with J gene TRBJ2-3; 15 nucleotides align to TRBD2. Trimming at V came to 3 bases and at J to 3 bases, leaving 4 bases not matched to a gene. This CDR3 has 17 amino acids. Per the germline V gene, CDR1 is SGHAT and CDR2 is FQNNGV.

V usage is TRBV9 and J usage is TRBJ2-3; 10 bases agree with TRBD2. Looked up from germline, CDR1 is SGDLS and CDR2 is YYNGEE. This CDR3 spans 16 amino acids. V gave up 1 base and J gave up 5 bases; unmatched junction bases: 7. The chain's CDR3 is CASSVQPAGGRDTQYF. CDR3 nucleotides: TGTGCCAGCAGCGTACAACCAGCGGGGGGGCGAGATACGCAGTATTTT.

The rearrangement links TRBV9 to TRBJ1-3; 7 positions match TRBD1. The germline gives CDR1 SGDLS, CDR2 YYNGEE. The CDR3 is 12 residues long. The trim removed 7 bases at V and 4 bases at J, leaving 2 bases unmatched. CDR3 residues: CASADRGNTIYF. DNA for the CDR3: TGTGCCAGCGCGGACAGGGGAAACACCATATATTTT. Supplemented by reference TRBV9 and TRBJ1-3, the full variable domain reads DSGVTQTPKHLITATGQRVTLRCSPRSGDLSVYWYQQSLDQGLQFLIQYYNGEERAKGNILERFSAQQFPDLHSELNLSSLELGDSALYFCASADRGNTIYFGEGSWLTVV.

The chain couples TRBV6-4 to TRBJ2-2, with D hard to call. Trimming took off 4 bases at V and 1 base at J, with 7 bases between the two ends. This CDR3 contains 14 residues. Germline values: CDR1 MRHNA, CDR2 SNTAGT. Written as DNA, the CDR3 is TGTGCCAGCAGTGCAGAATGGAACACCGGGGAGCTGTTTTTT. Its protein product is CASSAEWNTGELFF.

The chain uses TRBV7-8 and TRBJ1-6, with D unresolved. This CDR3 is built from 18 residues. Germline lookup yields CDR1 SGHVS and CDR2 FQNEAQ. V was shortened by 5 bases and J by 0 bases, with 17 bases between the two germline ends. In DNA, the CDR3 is TGTGCCAGCAGCCCGATGCTCCAGCGGAGCTCCTATAATTCACCCCTCCACTTT. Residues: CASSPMLQRSSYNSPLHF.

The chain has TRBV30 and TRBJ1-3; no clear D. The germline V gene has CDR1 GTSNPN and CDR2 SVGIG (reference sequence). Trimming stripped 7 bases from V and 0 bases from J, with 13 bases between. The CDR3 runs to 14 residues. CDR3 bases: TGTGCCTTACTAGACACGAACTCTGGAAACACCATATATTTT. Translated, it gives CALLDTNSGNTIYF.

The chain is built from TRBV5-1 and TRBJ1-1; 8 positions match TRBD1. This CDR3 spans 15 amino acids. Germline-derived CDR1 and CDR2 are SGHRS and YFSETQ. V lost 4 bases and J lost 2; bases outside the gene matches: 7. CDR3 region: CASSDRTGRNTEAFF. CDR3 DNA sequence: TGCGCCAGCAGCGACAGGACAGGGCGAAACACTGAAGCTTTCTTT.

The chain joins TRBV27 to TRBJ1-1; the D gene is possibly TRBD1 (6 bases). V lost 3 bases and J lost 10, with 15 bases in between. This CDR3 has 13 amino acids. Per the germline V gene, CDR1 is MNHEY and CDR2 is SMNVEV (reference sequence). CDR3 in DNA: TGTGCCAGCAGTTTGAACAGGGTCCGTAGAGCTTTCTTT. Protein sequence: CASSLNRVRRAFF.

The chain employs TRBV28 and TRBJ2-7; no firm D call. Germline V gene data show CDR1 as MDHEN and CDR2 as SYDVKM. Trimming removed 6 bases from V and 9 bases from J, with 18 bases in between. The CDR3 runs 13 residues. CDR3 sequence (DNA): TGTGCCAGCAGCCCTCCTGCCCCGGCGGCGCAGTACTTC. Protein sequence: CASSPPAPAAQYF.

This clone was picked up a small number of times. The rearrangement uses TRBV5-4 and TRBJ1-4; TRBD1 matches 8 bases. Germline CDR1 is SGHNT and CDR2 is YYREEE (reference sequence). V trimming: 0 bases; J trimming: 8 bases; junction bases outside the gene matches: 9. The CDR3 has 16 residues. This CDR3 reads CASSLGPSWTGEKLFF. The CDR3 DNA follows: TGTGCCAGCAGCTTGGGACCCTCGTGGACAGGGGAAAAACTGTTTTTT.

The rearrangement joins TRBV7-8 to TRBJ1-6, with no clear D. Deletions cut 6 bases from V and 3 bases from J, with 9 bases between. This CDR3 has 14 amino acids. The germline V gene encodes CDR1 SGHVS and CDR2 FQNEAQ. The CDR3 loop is CASSFDIYNSPLHF. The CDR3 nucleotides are TGTGCCAGCAGTTTTGACATCTATAATTCACCCCTCCACTTT.

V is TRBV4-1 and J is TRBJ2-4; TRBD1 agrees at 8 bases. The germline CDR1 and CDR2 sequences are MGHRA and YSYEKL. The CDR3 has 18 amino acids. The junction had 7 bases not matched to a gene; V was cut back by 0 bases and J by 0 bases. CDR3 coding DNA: TGCGCCAGCAGCCAAGAGGTGGAGGACAGGGCAGCCAAAAACATTCAGTACTTC. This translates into CASSQEVEDRAAKNIQYF.